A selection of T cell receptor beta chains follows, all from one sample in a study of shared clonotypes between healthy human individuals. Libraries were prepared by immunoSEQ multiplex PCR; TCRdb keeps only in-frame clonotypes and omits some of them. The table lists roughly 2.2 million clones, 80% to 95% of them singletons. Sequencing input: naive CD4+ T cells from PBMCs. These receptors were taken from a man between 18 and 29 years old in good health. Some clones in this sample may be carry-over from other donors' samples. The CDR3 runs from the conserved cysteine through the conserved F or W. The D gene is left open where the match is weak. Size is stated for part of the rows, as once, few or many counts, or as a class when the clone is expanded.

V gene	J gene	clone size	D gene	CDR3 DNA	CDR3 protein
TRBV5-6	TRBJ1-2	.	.	TGTGCCAGCAGCTTAAGAGGGATTGGCGCCAGAGGCTACACCTTC	CASSLRGIGARGYTF
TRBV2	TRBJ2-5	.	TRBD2	TGTGCCAGCAGTGAATTGGGACTAGTGATAGAGACCCAGTACTTC	CASSELGLVIETQYF
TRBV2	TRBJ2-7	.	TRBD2	TGTGCCAGCAGTGAAGGGGCGGGGGGCTCCTACGAGCAGTACTTC	CASSEGAGGSYEQYF
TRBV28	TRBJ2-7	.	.	TGTGCCAGCAGTTTTCCCCTCCGGGGCGGGACGGACGAGCAGTACTTC	CASSFPLRGGTDEQYF
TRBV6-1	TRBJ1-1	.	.	TGTGCCAGCAGGGGACCTCGGAACACTGAAGCTTTCTTT	CASRGPRNTEAFF
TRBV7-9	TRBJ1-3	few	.	TGTGCCAGCAGCGTCTCTGGAAACACCATATATTTT	CASSVSGNTIYF
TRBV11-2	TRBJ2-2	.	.	TGTGCCAGCAGCTTAAGACTAGGTCTGGCTACCGGGGAGCTGTTTTTT	CASSLRLGLATGELFF
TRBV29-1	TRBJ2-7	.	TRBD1	TGCAGCGTTACACAGGGGGTTTACGAGCAGTACTTC	CSVTQGVYEQYF
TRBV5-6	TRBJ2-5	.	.	TGTGCCAGCAGCTTTGGGGAGGAGACCCAGTACTTC	CASSFGEETQYF
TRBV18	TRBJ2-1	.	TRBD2	TGTGCCAGCTCACGGGGACTAGCGGGAGCCACCAATGAGCAGTTCTTC	CASSRGLAGATNEQFF
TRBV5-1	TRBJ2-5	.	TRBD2	TGCGCCAGCAGCTTGGCTCCAGGTTCTAGACTAGCGGGAGGACAAGAGACCCAGTACTTC	CASSLAPGSRLAGGQETQYF
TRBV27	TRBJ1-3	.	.	TGTGCCAGCAGTTTATCCTTTTTTTCTGGAAACACCATATATTTT	CASSLSFFSGNTIYF
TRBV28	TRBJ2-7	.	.	TGTGCCAGCAGTCCGCGGACTCGATTCACTTACGAGCAGTACTTC	CASSPRTRFTYEQYF
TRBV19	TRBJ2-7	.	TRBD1	TGTGCCAGTAGTATTGGGACAGGCCCCTACGAGCAGTACTTC	CASSIGTGPYEQYF
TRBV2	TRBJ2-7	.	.	TGTGCCAGCAACGGCTTAGGGGTCGAGCAGTACTTC	CASNGLGVEQYF
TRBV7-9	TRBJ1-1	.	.	TGTGCCAGCAGCTTTCGGGGGGCTGAAGCTTTCTTT	CASSFRGAEAFF
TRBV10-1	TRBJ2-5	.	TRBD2	TGCGCCAGCAGTATAGGGAGGGGAGAGACCCAGTACTTC	CASSIGRGETQYF
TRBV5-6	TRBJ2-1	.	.	TGTGCCAGCAGCTTGGACATTGGACAATTAATCCACAATGAGCAGTTCTTC	CASSLDIGQLIHNEQFF